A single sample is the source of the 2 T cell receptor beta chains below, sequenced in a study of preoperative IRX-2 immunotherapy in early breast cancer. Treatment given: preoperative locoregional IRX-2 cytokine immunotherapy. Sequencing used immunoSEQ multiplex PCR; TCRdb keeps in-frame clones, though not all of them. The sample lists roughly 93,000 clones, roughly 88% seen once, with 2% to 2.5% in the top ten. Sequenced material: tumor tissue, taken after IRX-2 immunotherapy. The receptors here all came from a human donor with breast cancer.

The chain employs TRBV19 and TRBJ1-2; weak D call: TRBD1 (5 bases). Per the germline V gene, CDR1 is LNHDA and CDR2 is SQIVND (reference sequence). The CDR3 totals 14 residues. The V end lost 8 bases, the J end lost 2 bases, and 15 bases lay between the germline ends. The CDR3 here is CASEGRILNYGYTF. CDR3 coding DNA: TGTGCCAGTGAGGGACGAATATTAAACTATGGCTACACCTTC.

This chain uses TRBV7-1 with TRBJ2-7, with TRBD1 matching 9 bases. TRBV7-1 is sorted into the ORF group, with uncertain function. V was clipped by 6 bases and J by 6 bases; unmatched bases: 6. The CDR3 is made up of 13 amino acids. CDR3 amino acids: CASSKGQGREQYF. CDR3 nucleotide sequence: TGTGCCAGCAGTAAAGGACAGGGGCGCGAGCAGTACTTC.